This is a list of T cell receptor beta chains from one sample in a study of blood T cells in healthy people across ages. One entry per CDR3 protein, called by TCRdb with MiXCR from the 5' RACE reads. The sample includes hundreds of thousands of distinct CDR3 sequences, around 27% of them seen just once. This sample also belongs to another study, concerning T cells of mothers and their children.

Sequenced: blood. Receptors were obtained from a boy between 2 and 15 years old in good health. The CDR3 runs from the conserved cysteine through the conserved F or W. A D gene is named only where the DNA matches it firmly. Some rows mark clone size as missing; the rest say once, few, many or name a class of expanded clone.

v_gene	d_gene	j_gene	abundance	CDR3aa	CDR3nt
TRBV29-1	TRBD1	TRBJ2-4	few	CSVVKKGQLDLPLAKNIQYF	TGCAGCGTTGTTAAGAAGGGACAGTTAGACTTGCCCTTAGCCAAAAACATTCAGTACTTC
TRBV20-1	.	TRBJ1-4	.	CSARGGADEKLFF	TGCAGTGCTAGAGGGGGGGCGGATGAAAAACTGTTTTTT
TRBV5-1	TRBD2	TRBJ2-5	few	CASSPNPSGPQETQYF	TGCGCCAGCAGTCCGAACCCTAGCGGCCCTCAAGAGACCCAGTACTTC
TRBV3-1	.	TRBJ1-1	few	CASSYGQNTEAFF	TGTGCCAGCAGCTATGGACAGAACACTGAAGCTTTCTTT
TRBV6-1	TRBD1	TRBJ1-4	few	CASRLGTVATNEKLFF	TGTGCCAGCAGGCTCGGGACAGTTGCAACTAATGAAAAACTGTTTTTT
TRBV2	.	TRBJ2-3	.	CASSERGGSYTDTQYF	TGTGCCAGCAGTGAAAGGGGGGGAAGCTACACAGATACGCAGTATTTT
TRBV5-1	.	TRBJ2-1	.	CASSLAHPVFNEQFF	TGCGCCAGCAGCTTAGCCCACCCGGTCTTCAATGAGCAGTTCTTC
TRBV30	.	TRBJ2-5	few	CAWSVIGKETQYF	TGTGCCTGGAGTGTAATAGGGAAGGAGACCCAGTACTTC
TRBV6-6	TRBD2	TRBJ2-5	many	CASSHPSGSQETQYF	TGTGCCAGCAGCCATCCTAGCGGGAGCCAAGAGACCCAGTACTTC
TRBV18	TRBD1	TRBJ1-4	many	CASSRQGGDEKLFF	TGTGCCAGCTCACGACAGGGAGGAGACGAAAAACTGTTTTTT
TRBV2	.	TRBJ2-5	.	CASRWGASPETQYF	TGTGCCAGCAGGTGGGGGGCTAGTCCAGAGACCCAGTACTTC
TRBV13	.	TRBJ2-2	few	CASSPAGSGELFF	TGTGCCAGCAGTCCGGCGGGATCCGGGGAGCTGTTTTTT
TRBV7-3	TRBD2	TRBJ2-3	few	CASSLVAGGADTQYF	TGTGCCAGCAGCTTGGTAGCGGGGGGCGCAGATACGCAGTATTTT
TRBV29-1	.	TRBJ1-2	.	CSVPQGSYGYTF	TGCAGCGTCCCCCAGGGTTCCTATGGCTACACCTTC
TRBV6-6	.	TRBJ1-2	few	CASTPKEGYTF	TGTGCCAGCACCCCAAAGGAAGGCTACACCTTC
TRBV10-3	.	TRBJ1-1	.	CASQGTSGTGNTEAFF	TGTGCCTCCCAAGGGACATCAGGGACGGGGAACACTGAAGCTTTCTTT
TRBV3-1	TRBD2	TRBJ2-5	few	CASSQEGGGQETQYF	TGTGCCAGCAGCCAAGAGGGCGGGGGTCAAGAGACCCAGTACTTC
TRBV27	TRBD1	TRBJ1-6	.	CASSGGTAYSPLHF	TGTGCCAGCAGCGGGGGGACAGCCTATTCACCCCTCCACTTT
TRBV29-1	.	TRBJ2-5	few	CSVEDGARQETQYF	TGCAGCGTTGAAGATGGGGCGAGACAAGAGACCCAGTACTTC
TRBV27	.	TRBJ2-1	.	CASSKVSDYNNEQFF	TGTGCCAGCAGTAAAGTTAGCGATTACAACAATGAGCAGTTCTTC
TRBV3-1	TRBD1	TRBJ2-5	.	CASGDRGETQYF	TGTGCCAGCGGCGACAGGGGGGAGACCCAGTACTTC
TRBV2	.	TRBJ1-4	.	CASSQDSSNRKLFF	TGTGCCAGCAGTCAAGACAGTAGTAACAGAAAACTGTTTTTT
TRBV20-1	TRBD1	TRBJ1-2	.	CSAVLQGARYGYTF	TGCAGTGCTGTGCTCCAGGGGGCACGGTATGGCTACACCTTC
TRBV4-3	.	TRBJ2-1	.	CASSLSTGGQVPYNEQFF	TGCGCCAGCAGCCTCTCGACCGGGGGGCAGGTCCCCTACAATGAGCAGTTCTTC
TRBV12-3/TRBV12-4	TRBD1	TRBJ2-5	many	CASSLGTGESETQYF	TGTGCCAGCAGTTTGGGGACAGGGGAATCCGAGACCCAGTACTTC
TRBV12-3/TRBV12-4	.	TRBJ1-3	.	CASVFLTWNTIYF	TGTGCCAGCGTCTTCCTAACTTGGAACACCATATATTTT
TRBV20-1	TRBD1	TRBJ1-6	few	CSASEQGAQDSPLHF	TGCAGTGCTAGTGAACAGGGGGCCCAAGATTCACCCCTCCACTTT
TRBV4-3	TRBD2	TRBJ2-7	.	CASSQETSGGYEQYF	TGCGCCAGCAGCCAAGAGACTAGCGGGGGATACGAGCAGTACTTC
TRBV5-1	TRBD2	TRBJ2-1	.	CASSRSGRDTDEQFF	TGCGCCAGCAGCCGTAGCGGGAGAGATACTGATGAGCAGTTCTTC
TRBV5-4	TRBD1	TRBJ2-6	few	CASSRIRTGSSSGANVLTF	TGTGCCAGCAGCCGCATCCGGACAGGGAGTAGTTCTGGGGCCAACGTCCTGACTTTC